This T cell receptor beta chain was captured in a study of cytomegalovirus exposure and HLA in healthy donors. The trim removed 4 bases at V and 2 bases at J, leaving 4 bases unmatched. Looked up from germline, CDR1 is SGHKS and CDR2 is YYEKEE (reference sequence). The CDR3 loop spans 15 amino acids. A multiplex PCR was run with 60 Vbeta primers and 13 Jbeta primers. Repertoires were generated with immunoSEQ multiplex PCR, while TCRdb's copy carries only in-frame clones and drops some. In the table there are about 160,000 clones, roughly four fifths of which are singletons. The receptor's source is a female donor in good health and CMV-seronegative. This chain connects TRBV5-5 to TRBJ2-3, with 10 positions matching TRBD1. Sample: PBMCs. CDR3: CASSLGQGITDTQYF. CDR3 sequence (DNA): TGTGCCAGCAGCCTGGGACAGGGGATCACAGATACGCAGTATTTT.